The rows below give T cell receptor beta chains drawn from one sample of a study of blood T cell repertoires in COVID-19. Measured with immunoSEQ multiplex PCR; TCRdb has only the in-frame clones, and not every one. The sample lists hundreds of thousands of clones; 70% to 90% were seen once. Sequencing was carried out using PBMCs or T cells enriched from blood (not recorded which). These receptors originate from a young woman with acute COVID-19. Each CDR3 is given with its conserved first and last residue. Each record gives: CDR3 length, clone size, D gene, J gene, V gene, CDR3 protein, CDR3 DNA. The D gene is left open where the match is weak. Not every row has a clone size; where given, it reads once, few, many or a size class.

10 few NA TRBJ1-2 TRBV20-1 CSARREGYTF TGCAGTGCTAGACGAGAAGGCTACACCTTC
15 NA NA TRBJ1-2 TRBV18 CASSSAGHRPDGYTF TGTGCCAGCTCATCAGCGGGACACCGGCCCGATGGCTACACCTTC
18 NA TRBD2 TRBJ2-1 TRBV18 CASSPRTSGRAAYNEQFF TGTGCCAGCTCACCACGGACTAGCGGGAGGGCGGCCTACAATGAGCAGTTCTTC
20 NA TRBD2 TRBJ2-1 TRBV7-3 CASSSPGTSGGGRSYNEQFF TGTGCCAGCAGCTCCCCCGGGACTAGCGGGGGGGGCCGCTCCTACAATGAGCAGTTCTTC
13 NA NA TRBJ2-1 TRBV13 CASGYTGNNEQFF TGTGCCAGCGGATACACAGGGAACAATGAGCAGTTCTTC
10 NA NA TRBJ2-7 TRBV29-1 CSVATYEQYF TGCAGCGTTGCCACCTACGAGCAGTACTTC
13 NA NA TRBJ1-5 TRBV4-1 CASSQTGFQPQHF TGCGCCAGCAGCCAAACAGGGTTTCAGCCCCAGCATTTT
14 NA NA TRBJ2-6 TRBV7-2 CASSWRSGANVLTF TGTGCCAGCAGCTGGCGGAGTGGGGCCAACGTCCTGACTTTC
17 NA TRBD2 TRBJ2-4 TRBV6-1 CASSEMVAGLRENIQYF TGTGCCAGCAGTGAAATGGTAGCGGGGCTCCGAGAGAACATTCAGTACTTC
15 NA NA TRBJ1-1 TRBV5-4 CASGSGGERWPEAFF TGTGCCAGCGGGTCTGGGGGGGAGAGGTGGCCTGAAGCTTTCTTT
12 NA NA TRBJ2-2 TRBV27 CASRREAGELFF TGTGCCAGCAGAAGGGAGGCCGGGGAGCTGTTTTTT
16 NA TRBD1 TRBJ2-5 TRBV7-2 CASSLRGTAVQETQYF TGTGCCAGCAGCTTACGAGGGACAGCGGTTCAAGAGACCCAGTACTTC
15 NA TRBD2 TRBJ2-1 TRBV5-1 CASSLSPGTSDEQFF TGCGCCAGCAGCTTGAGCCCCGGGACTAGCGATGAGCAGTTCTTC
12 NA NA TRBJ2-7 TRBV3-1/TRBV3-2 CASSLESYEQYF TGTGCCAGCAGCCTCGAGTCCTACGAGCAGTACTTC
14 NA NA TRBJ1-4 TRBV19 CASSIGGAGEKLFF TGTGCCAGTAGTATAGGGGGCGCCGGTGAAAAACTGTTTTTT
15 once TRBD2 TRBJ2-1 TRBV5-4 CASSLDGGGVYEQFF TGTGCCAGCAGCTTGGACGGCGGGGGGGTCTATGAGCAGTTCTTC
14 NA NA TRBJ1-1 TRBV7-2 CASSPSVGNTEAFF TGTGCCAGCAGCCCCAGCGTCGGGAACACTGAAGCTTTCTTT
15 NA NA TRBJ2-1 TRBV5-4 CASSAGPAQNNEQFF TGTGCCAGCAGCGCGGGCCCCGCTCAGAACAATGAGCAGTTCTTC
17 NA NA TRBJ1-3 TRBV21-1 CASTPVKGRICGNTIYF TGTGCCAGCACCCCAGTAAAGGGGAGGATTTGTGGAAACACCATATATTTT
12 NA NA TRBJ2-7 TRBV11-2 CASSRGPYEQYF TGTGCCAGCAGCAGGGGCCCCTACGAGCAGTACTTC
12 NA NA TRBJ2-7 TRBV29-1 CSVRPDSYEQYF TGCAGCGTGAGACCGGACAGCTACGAGCAGTACTTC
14 NA NA TRBJ2-3 TRBV5-5 CASSLGGISNTQYF TGTGCCAGCAGCTTGGGAGGAATTTCAAATACGCAGTATTTT
15 NA TRBD2 TRBJ2-5 TRBV5-6 CASTPSGGAIETQYF TGTGCCAGCACCCCGAGCGGGGGGGCAATAGAGACCCAGTACTTC
13 NA NA TRBJ1-5 TRBV20-1 CSASKGQTQPQHF TGCAGTGCTAGTAAAGGACAGACTCAGCCCCAGCATTTT
16 NA TRBD2 TRBJ2-5 TRBV5-6 CASSVTGLADKETQYF TGTGCCAGCAGCGTAACGGGACTAGCGGACAAAGAGACCCAGTACTTC
14 NA NA TRBJ2-3 TRBV28 CATGQLVSTDTQYF TGTGCCACCGGACAGTTGGTTAGCACAGATACGCAGTATTTT
13 NA NA TRBJ1-3 TRBV29-1 CSVRLDSGNTIYF TGCAGCGTGCGACTGGACTCTGGAAACACCATATATTTT